This T cell receptor beta chain emerged from a study of blood T cell repertoires in COVID-19. Study-wide context: Some COVID-19 samples were acute and others convalescent; all came from the United States, Italy and Spain. The analysed material was cDNA or gDNA that came from T cells, B-cell-depleted T cells, or PBMCs.

Authors' analysis steps: Reference gene primer amplification gave nucleated cell count estimates. Clones were read by immunoSEQ multiplex PCR, and TCRdb kept only the in-frame ones, dropping some. Clone size and the V and J calls come from that table; the DNA yielded D and trimming. The sample comprises approximately 85,000 clones, about 90% of which are singletons, and approximately 0.98% rests with the top ten. The germline V and J ends were trimmed by 1 base and 0 bases, with 14 bases remaining between them. The CDR3 covers 17 residues. Germline V gives CDR1 SEHNR, CDR2 FQNEAQ (reference sequence).

This clonotype was sampled from a woman aged 50 to 65 in a cohort sampled during active COVID-19. The chain links TRBV7-9 to TRBJ2-3; D is possibly TRBD1 (5 bases). Material for sequencing was peripheral blood. The CDR3 loop reads CASSLDLYPGSTDTQYF. CDR3 sequence (DNA): TGTGCCAGCAGCTTAGATCTGTATCCAGGGAGCACAGATACGCAGTATTTT.